Shown below are 20 T cell receptor beta chains from a single sample sequenced in a study of T-cell reconstitution after alpha-beta-depleted transplantation in children. Study-level results: Newly generated T cells supplied most T-cell counts and diversity one year post-transplant.

The TCRbeta library was prepared with unique molecular identifiers. TCRdb used MiXCR to reprocess the PCR reads, holding one entry per CDR3 protein. This sample has 250,000 to 300,000 distinct CDR3 sequences, with almost 8% found just once. These TCRs are of unknown antigen specificity. The specimen was peripheral blood, collected 360 days after TCRalphabeta/CD19-depleted stem cell transplant. These receptors came from a female patient between 2 and 15 years old who had a stem cell transplant for Fanconi anemia, so the T cells may come from the graft donor.

V is TRBV19 and J is TRBJ2-1; TRBD1 matches 8 bases. This CDR3 is 16 amino acids long. V was pared by 9 bases and J by 2 bases, with 12 bases of the junction left unmatched. Looked up from germline, CDR1 is LNHDA and CDR2 is SQIVND (reference sequence). The CDR3 spells CASNTPTGDAYNEQFF. CDR3 nucleotide sequence: TGTGCCAGCAATACTCCGACAGGGGACGCCTACAATGAGCAGTTCTTC.

The gene calls are TRBV14 and TRBJ2-1, with D possibly TRBD2 on 5 matching bases. This CDR3 has 11 residues. V gave up 4 bases and J gave up 9 bases, with 7 bases separating them. CDR1 is SGHDN and CDR2 is FVKESK in the germline V gene. Here the CDR3 DNA reads TGTGCCAGCAGCCCCCGGGGTGAGCAGTTCTTC. It translates to CASSPRGEQFF.

The chain has TRBV18 and TRBJ1-1; 8 bases are a match to TRBD1. This CDR3 has 15 amino acids. Trimming cost V 6 bases and J 4 bases; bases outside gene matches: 10. The germline gives CDR1 KGHSH, CDR2 LQKENI. CDR3 amino acids: CASSYGQGDGTEAFF. As DNA, the CDR3 is TGTGCCAGCTCTTACGGACAGGGAGATGGCACTGAAGCTTTCTTT.

This clonotype was counted ten times or more. This chain connects TRBV29-1 to TRBJ2-1; 9 positions match TRBD1. The junction had 1 base not matched to a gene; V was cut back by 4 bases and J by 3 bases. The length of the CDR3 is 13 residues. CDR1 is SQVTM and CDR2 is ANQGSEA in the germline V gene. The CDR3 nucleotides read TGCAGCGTTGCGGACAGGGGCTACAATGAGCAGTTCTTC. Encoded protein: CSVADRGYNEQFF.

This chain links TRBV12-3 or TRBV12-4 with TRBJ2-3, with D unresolved. The CDR3 contains 13 residues. Trimming shortened V by 3 bases and J by 3 bases, and 7 bases separated the two germline ends. CDR3 amino acids: CASSFLLTDTQYF. The CDR3, as DNA: TGTGCCAGCAGTTTCCTCCTTACAGATACGCAGTATTTT.

This clonotype was detected ten times or more. The chain has TRBV5-1 and TRBJ1-1; 8 nucleotides line up with TRBD1. CDR1 SGHRS and CDR2 YFSETQ come from the germline V gene. Trimming at V came to 4 bases and at J to 5 bases, leaving 4 bases not matched to a gene. The CDR3 has 13 amino acids. The CDR3 loop reads CASSPGQVTEAFF. The CDR3 DNA is TGCGCCAGCAGCCCGGGACAGGTAACTGAAGCTTTCTTT.

The chain employs TRBV27 and TRBJ2-3; D is uncertain. From germline, CDR1 is MNHEY and CDR2 SMNVEV (reference sequence). Trimming removed 2 bases from V and 2 bases from J, with 14 bases in between. The CDR3 has 16 residues. CDR3 amino acids: CASSLLPPPATDTQYF. CDR3 nucleotides: TGTGCCAGCAGTTTACTCCCTCCCCCGGCCACAGATACGCAGTATTTT.

The CDR3 nucleotides read TGTGCCAGCAGGACGACAACCGGGACAGAGCTGTTTTTT. It encodes CASRTTTGTELFF. The chain employs TRBV11-2 and TRBJ2-2; TRBD1 is a possible D gene (6 bases). This CDR3 comprises 13 residues. V was shortened by 6 bases and J by 11 bases, with 16 bases between the two germline ends. Germline V lookup: CDR1 SGHAT, CDR2 FQNNGV.

Ten or more counts support this clonotype. CDR3: CASSSRDRAYNEQFF. In DNA form, the CDR3 reads TGTGCCAGCAGCTCCCGGGACAGGGCCTACAATGAGCAGTTCTTC. V gene TRBV7-9 combines with J gene TRBJ2-1, with 9 bases aligning to TRBD1. From germline, CDR1 is SEHNR and CDR2 FQNEAQ (reference sequence). The trim removed 4 bases at V and 2 bases at J, leaving 3 bases unmatched. The length of the CDR3 is 15 residues.

This clonotype was seen repeatedly, ten times or more. The rearrangement uses TRBV7-9 and TRBJ2-3; the D gene is possibly TRBD2 (6 bases). CDR3 length equals 11 residues. Germline V lookup: CDR1 SEHNR, CDR2 FQNEAQ (reference sequence). V lost 5 bases and J 7 bases, leaving 7 bases between the germline ends. The DNA of the CDR3 is TGTGCCAGCAGCCGGGGGAATACGCAGTATTTT. It codes for CASSRGNTQYF.

In its sample, this clonotype was seen many times. The V call is TRBV20-1, the J call TRBJ2-2; 9 nucleotides line up with TRBD2. V shed 2 bases, J shed 4 bases, and the junction held 2 bases outside the gene matches. Germline CDR1 reads DFQATT; CDR2 reads SNEGSKA (reference sequence). The CDR3 loop spans 14 amino acids. The CDR3 DNA reads as TGCAGTGCTAGAATGACTAGCGGCACCGGGGAGCTGTTTTTT. Translating it yields CSARMTSGTGELFF.

Points on this clonotype: The junction does not match germline at one end; this may be a read error. The V and J genes are TRBV20-1 and TRBJ1-3; no clear D gene. CDR3 length: 14 residues. The germline CDR1 and CDR2 sequences are DFQATT and SNEGSKA (reference sequence). The CDR3 DNA reads TGCAGTGCTCCAAGATCCGACTCTGGAGACACCATATATTTT. It yields the protein CSAPRSDSGDTIYF.

This clonotype was observed a handful of times. The rearrangement joins TRBV28 to TRBJ1-2; TRBD1 might be the D (6 bases). The V gene's germline CDR1 is MDHEN and CDR2 SYDVKM. V lost 6 bases and J 4 bases, leaving 18 bases between the germline ends. The CDR3 is 15 residues long. The CDR3 is CASSRPMGGSYGYTF. The CDR3 bases are TGTGCCAGCAGCCGCCCCATGGGGGGCTCCTATGGCTACACCTTC.

This clonotype was counted only a few times. In nucleotides, the CDR3 is TGTGCCAGCTCACCACTCGGGACTAGCGGCCTCACAGATACGCAGTATTTT. Translated, it gives CASSPLGTSGLTDTQYF. V is TRBV18 and J is TRBJ2-3, with 11 positions matching TRBD2. With V trimmed by 1 base and J by 2 bases, 5 bases remained unmatched. CDR1 and CDR2 from the germline V gene are KGHSH and LQKENI. CDR3 size: 17 residues.

This clonotype was detected a few times. The genes are TRBV14 and TRBJ2-3; 7 bases are shared with TRBD2. This CDR3 has 16 residues. CDR1 is SGHDN, CDR2 FVKESK, per germline. Germline trimming cut 1 base from V and 2 bases from J; bases unmatched to any gene: 6. The DNA for the CDR3 is TGTGCCAGCAGCCAAGGAGGGCGGGGGAACACAGATACGCAGTATTTT. Translating it yields CASSQGGRGNTDTQYF.

This clonotype was observed many times. The V and J genes are TRBV15 and TRBJ1-2; weak D call: TRBD1 (6 bases). Germline lookup yields CDR1 LNHNV and CDR2 YYDKDF (reference sequence). Trimming removed 1 base at V and 10 bases at J, with 16 bases between. The CDR3 runs to 14 residues. This chain's CDR3 is CATSRVGRGIDYTF. In DNA, the CDR3 is TGTGCCACCAGCAGAGTTGGCAGGGGAATAGACTACACCTTC.

V is TRBV30 and J is TRBJ2-1; 16 bases map to TRBD2. Trimming removed 5 bases from V and 9 bases from J; junction bases left unmatched: 16. The CDR3 length is 18 residues. In germline, CDR1 is GTSNPN, CDR2 SVGIG (reference sequence). This CDR3 is CAWAPGLAGGIQVGEQFF. The CDR3 nucleotides read TGTGCCTGGGCTCCGGGACTAGCGGGGGGGATCCAGGTGGGTGAGCAGTTCTTC. The full variable domain, rest sourced from reference TRBV30 and TRBJ2-1, is SQTIHQWPATLVQPVGSPLSLECTVEGTSNPNLYWYRQAAGRGLQLLFYSVGIGQISSEVPQNLSASRPQDRQFILSSKKLLLSDSGFYLCAWAPGLAGGIQVGEQFFGPGTRLTVL.

This clonotype was seen ten or more times. The chain uses TRBV9 and TRBJ2-1, with TRBD2 matching 8 bases. CDR1 and CDR2 (germline): SGDLS, YYNGEE. This CDR3 is built from 16 residues. V trimming: 0 bases; J trimming: 3 bases; junction bases outside the gene matches: 5. The CDR3 loop reads CASSVDLAGGYNEQFF. The CDR3 coding sequence is TGTGCCAGCAGCGTAGATCTGGCGGGGGGCTACAATGAGCAGTTCTTC.

This clonotype came up many times. V gene TRBV6-5 combines with J gene TRBJ1-1; no firm D call. Trimming pared 6 bases from V and 2 bases from J, leaving 7 bases between. The germline CDR1 and CDR2 sequences are MNHEY and SVGAGI. The CDR3 has 12 amino acids. Written as DNA, the CDR3 is TGTGCCAGCAGAAACAGAAACACTGAAGCTTTCTTT. Translated, it gives CASRNRNTEAFF.

In its sample, this clonotype was seen once. This may be a read error: a much more frequent sequence differs by one nucleotide. J is TRBJ2-4 and V is TRBV5-1; 10 bases agree with TRBD1. The CDR3 sequence is 15 residues long. Germline-derived CDR1 and CDR2 are SGHRS and YFSETQ. Germline trimming cut 4 bases from V and 8 bases from J; bases unmatched to any gene: 9. CDR3 in amino acids: CASSLPGQGLDIQYF. In DNA, the CDR3 is TGCGCCAGCAGCCTGCCGGGACAGGGGTTGGACATTCAGTACTTC.